Sequencing of this T cell receptor beta chain was carried out in a study of blood T cell repertoires in COVID-19. About the study: Samples taken during acute and convalescent COVID-19 were collected in the United States, Italy and Spain. In each case, the material was cDNA or gDNA derived from T cells, B-cell-depleted T cells, or PBMCs.

The V gene's germline CDR1 is SGHRS and CDR2 YFSETQ. The ends were cut back, 0 bases at V and 1 base at J, with 5 bases in the middle. This CDR3 contains 13 residues. Original handling: From reference gene primer amplification, estimates of nucleated cell counts were derived. Measured with immunoSEQ multiplex PCR; TCRdb has only the in-frame clones, and not every one. V and J calls and clone size come straight from that table; D and trimming were deduced from the DNA. The profile shows 200,000 to 250,000 clones, around 83% of them singletons. There are many counts of this clone. The rearrangement joins TRBV5-1 to TRBJ2-7; D remains unclear. The specimen was peripheral blood. This sequence originates from a woman between 45 and 60 years old with acute or convalescent COVID-19. The CDR3 DNA follows: TGCGCCAGCAGCTTGGCCAGTTCCTACGAGCAGTACTTC. Protein sequence: CASSLASSYEQYF.